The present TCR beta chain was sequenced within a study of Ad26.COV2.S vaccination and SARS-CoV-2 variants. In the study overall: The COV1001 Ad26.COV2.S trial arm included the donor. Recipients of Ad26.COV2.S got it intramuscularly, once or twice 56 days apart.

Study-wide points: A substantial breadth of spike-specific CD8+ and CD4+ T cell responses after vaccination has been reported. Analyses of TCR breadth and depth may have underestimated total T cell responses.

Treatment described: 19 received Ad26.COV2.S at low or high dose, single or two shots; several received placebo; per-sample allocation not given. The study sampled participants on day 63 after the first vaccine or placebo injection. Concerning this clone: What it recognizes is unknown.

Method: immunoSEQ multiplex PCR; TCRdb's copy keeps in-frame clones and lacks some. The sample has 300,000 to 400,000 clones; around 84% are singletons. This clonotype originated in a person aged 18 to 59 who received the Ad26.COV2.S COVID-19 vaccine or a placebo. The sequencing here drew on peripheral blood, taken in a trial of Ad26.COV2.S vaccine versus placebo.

In nucleotides, the CDR3 is TGTGCCAGCAGCGGACAGGTCAGGAAACTGTTTTTT. Amino acid sequence: CASSGQVRKLFF. The chain links TRBV25-1 to TRBJ1-4, with TRBD1 identical over 7 bases. The junction had 6 bases not matched to a gene; V was cut back by 6 bases and J by 11 bases. Germline V gene sequence: CDR1 MGHDK, CDR2 SYGVNS. This CDR3 is built from 12 residues.